Only one count was recorded for the clone carrying this T cell receptor (beta chain). Its antigen is unknown. A much larger clone lies a single base off, so this may be a read error. This record belongs to a study of Graves' ophthalmopathy and Graves' hyperthyroidism. Overall study: Hyperthyroidism counted as stable given no ophthalmopathy within 18 months of follow-up. Broader study findings: In predicting ophthalmopathy progression, the model reached 70% to 71% sensitivity and 72.22% specificity.

Pregnant or lactating patients and those with other autoimmune diseases or uncontrolled infections were excluded. The CDR3 runs to 15 residues. Germline CDR1 and CDR2: MGHDK and SYGVNS. CDR3 regions of TCR beta were amplified from RNA transcripts. The library came from an HTBI-primed first-round RT-PCR and a second-round multiplex PCR. TCRdb re-derived calls from the multiplex PCR reads in MiXCR, one entry per CDR3 protein. Seen here are a few hundred thousand distinct CDR3 sequences, 39% observed once, and the top ten hold over 3.5%. What was sequenced was peripheral blood or thyroid tissue (not recorded which). This receptor was identified in an adult man with Graves' hyperthyroidism. The V and J genes are TRBV25-1 and TRBJ2-5; D might be TRBD2 (6 bases). This CDR3 is CACSESDYYQETQYF. DNA for the CDR3: TGTGCCTGCAGTGAATCGGACTACTACCAAGAGACCCAGTACTTC.